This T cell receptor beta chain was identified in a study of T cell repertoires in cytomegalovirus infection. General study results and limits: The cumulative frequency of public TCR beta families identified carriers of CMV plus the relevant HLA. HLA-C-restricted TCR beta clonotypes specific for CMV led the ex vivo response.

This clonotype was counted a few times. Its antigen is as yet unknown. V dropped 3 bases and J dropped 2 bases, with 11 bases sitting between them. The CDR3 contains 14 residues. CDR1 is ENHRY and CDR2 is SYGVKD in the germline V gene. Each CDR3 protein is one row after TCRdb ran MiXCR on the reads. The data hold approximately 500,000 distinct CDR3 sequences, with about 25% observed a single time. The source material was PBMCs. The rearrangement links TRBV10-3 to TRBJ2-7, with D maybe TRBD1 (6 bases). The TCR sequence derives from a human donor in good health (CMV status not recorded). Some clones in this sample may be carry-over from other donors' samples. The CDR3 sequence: CAISDGSGAYEQYV. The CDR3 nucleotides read TGTGCCATCAGTGATGGGTCAGGGGCCTACGAGCAGTACGTC.